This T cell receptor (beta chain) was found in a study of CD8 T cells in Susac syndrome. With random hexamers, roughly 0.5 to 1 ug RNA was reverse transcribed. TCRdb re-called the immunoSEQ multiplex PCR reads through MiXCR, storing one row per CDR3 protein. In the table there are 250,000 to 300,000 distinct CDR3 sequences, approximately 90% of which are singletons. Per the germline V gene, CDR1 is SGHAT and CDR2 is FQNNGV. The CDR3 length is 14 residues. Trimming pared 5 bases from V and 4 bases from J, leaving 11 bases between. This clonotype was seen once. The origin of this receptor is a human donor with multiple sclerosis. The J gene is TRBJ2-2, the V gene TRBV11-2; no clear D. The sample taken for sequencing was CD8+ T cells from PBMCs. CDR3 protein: CASSTVDGTGELFF. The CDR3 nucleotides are TGTGCCAGCAGCACCGTTGACGGCACCGGGGAGCTGTTTTTT.